This TCR beta chain stems from a study of T cell responses to AZD1222 COVID-19 vaccine. Whole-study results and caveats: It was only after the peak T cell response that any repertoires were sampled. Mostly white British, mostly female donors; authors suggested clonal diversity may be underestimated. Unmutated variant regions reportedly attract nearly half of all spike-specific TCRs.

Method: immunoSEQ multiplex PCR; TCRdb's copy keeps in-frame clones and lacks some. Counted here are approximately 120,000 clones, around 88% occurring once; the ten biggest clones make up 11%. The CDR3 is 15 residues long. Germline CDR1 and CDR2: ENHRY and SYGVKD. V lost 8 bases, J lost 4 bases, and 6 bases stayed unmatched. On this clone: The target antigen is unknown.

V usage is TRBV10-3 and J usage is TRBJ2-2; 11 positions match TRBD1. Sequenced material: peripheral blood, taken on day 0 of MenACWY control vaccination. This clonotype was sampled from an adult in good health. The CDR3 protein is CAIESGTGGTGELFF. In nucleotides, the CDR3 is TGTGCCATCGAATCCGGGACAGGGGGCACCGGGGAGCTGTTTTTT.